The 9 T cell receptor beta chains below all came from one sample that was sequenced in a study of T cells in Graves' hyperthyroidism and ophthalmopathy. RNA transcripts served as the template for amplifying TCR beta CDR3 regions. The primer set for the first-round RT-PCR of the TCR CDR3 was HTBI. TCRdb recomputed calls from the multiplex PCR reads with MiXCR, one row per CDR3 protein. This sample has roughly 700,000 distinct CDR3 sequences, with 17% found just once. The sequenced sample was blood. Receptors originate from a man aged 50 to 59 with Graves' hyperthyroidism.

At least ten counts were recorded for this clonotype. V and J are TRBV7-3 and TRBJ1-1; TRBD1 might be the D (6 bases). V was clipped by 1 base and J by 1 base, with 7 bases between them. Germline values: CDR1 SGHTA, CDR2 FQGTGA. There are 14 residues in the CDR3. The CDR3 nucleotides are TGTGCCAGCAGCTTAAAGGGGGAGAACACTGAAGCTTTCTTT. Translating it yields CASSLKGENTEAFF. Together with reference TRBV7-3 and TRBJ1-1, the CDR3 gives the full variable domain: GAGVSQTPSNKVTEKGKYVELRCDPISGHTALYWYRQSLGQGPEFLIYFQGTGAADDSGLPNDRFFAVRPEGSVSTLKIQRTERGDSAVYLCASSLKGENTEAFFGQGTRLTVV.

The chain links TRBV5-6 to TRBJ1-1; 8 bases are shared with TRBD1. The V gene end was trimmed by 2 bases and the J gene end by 2 bases; junction bases not matched to a gene: 5. The CDR3 length is 15 residues. Germline CDR1 is SGHDT and CDR2 is YYEEEE. The CDR3 spells CASSLTGQGNTEAFF. The CDR3 DNA reads as TGTGCCAGCAGCTTAACCGGACAGGGCAACACTGAAGCTTTCTTT.

CDR3 nucleotide sequence: TGTGCCATCAGTGATTACAGCTACACCTTC. This gives the protein CAISDYSYTF. The chain is built from TRBV10-3 and TRBJ1-2; D uncertain. The CDR3 totals 10 residues. Germline-derived CDR1 and CDR2 are ENHRY and SYGVKD. The V and J ends lost 3 bases and 9 bases respectively, with 5 bases between them.

This clonotype has more than one count but fewer than ten. The chain combines TRBV5-1 with TRBJ1-2; no reliable D call. The CDR3 contains 13 residues. Germline V gives CDR1 SGHRS, CDR2 YFSETQ. V was trimmed by 0 bases and J by 8 bases, leaving 11 bases between them. CDR3 sequence reads: CASSLAEAPGYTF. The DNA for the CDR3 is TGCGCCAGCAGCTTGGCCGAGGCGCCAGGCTACACCTTC. Supplemented by reference TRBV5-1 and TRBJ1-2, the full variable domain reads KAGVTQTPRYLIKTRGQQVTLSCSPISGHRSVSWYQQTPGQGLQFLFEYFSETQRNKGNFPGRFSGRQFSNSRSEMNVSTLELGDSALYLCASSLAEAPGYTFGSGTRLTVV.

This chain joins TRBV4-1 and TRBJ2-1; 15 bases are shared with TRBD2. CDR1 and CDR2 (germline): MGHRA, YSYEKL. The CDR3 covers 15 residues. The V and J ends lost 3 bases and 10 bases, in that order; junction bases with no gene match: 4. For the CDR3, the DNA is TGCGCCAGCAGCCAGACCGGGACTAGCGGGAGGGAGCAGTTCTTC. As protein: CASSQTGTSGREQFF.

This clonotype was recorded many times. The chain employs TRBV20-1 and TRBJ2-5, with 13 bases lining up with TRBD2. The junction had 1 base not matched to a gene; V was cut back by 6 bases and J by 3 bases. Germline CDR1 DFQATT, CDR2 SNEGSKA (reference sequence). This CDR3 has 13 amino acids. The CDR3 sequence is CSATSGREETQYF. The CDR3 region has the DNA TGCAGTGCAACTAGCGGGAGGGAAGAGACCCAGTACTTC.

This clonotype was recorded many times. The chain employs TRBV7-3 and TRBJ2-1; TRBD2 matches at 12 bases. The CDR3 is 17 amino acids. The J segment lost 8 bases and the V segment lost 3 bases, leaving 11 bases of the junction unmatched. Germline assignment: CDR1 SGHTA and CDR2 FQGTGA. The CDR3 region has the DNA TGTGCCAGCAGCTTGCACCGACTAGCGGGAGATTTGGATGAGCAGTTCTTC. As protein: CASSLHRLAGDLDEQFF.

This clonotype came up a few times. One junction end does not reproduce the germline sequence, and a read error may be involved. This chain links TRBV24-1 with TRBJ1-5; tentatively, D is TRBD1 (5 bases). CDR1 is KGHDR and CDR2 is SFDVKD in the germline V gene. The CDR3 has 15 amino acids. The CDR3 nucleotides are TGTGCCACCAGTGCCGTCAGGGCTAGCGATCAGCCCCAGCATTTT. Protein product: CATSAVRASDQPQHF.

There are many counts of this clonotype. The chain couples TRBV28 to TRBJ1-4; no firm D call. The V end lost 2 bases, the J end lost 0 bases, and 4 bases lay between the germline ends. In germline, CDR1 is MDHEN, CDR2 SYDVKM. This CDR3 has 14 amino acids. In DNA, the CDR3 is TGTGCCAGCAGTTTACCAGCAACTAATGAAAAACTGTTTTTT. This encodes CASSLPATNEKLFF.